Sequencing of this T cell receptor (beta chain) was carried out in a study of identical twins. The germline gives CDR1 MDHEN, CDR2 SYDVKM. There are 16 residues in the CDR3. Trimming cost V 6 bases and J 6 bases; bases outside gene matches: 12. TCRdb re-derived calls from the 5' RACE reads in MiXCR, one entry per CDR3 protein. The table records 450,000 to 500,000 distinct CDR3 sequences, 13% to 15% of them present only once. The data were also submitted as part of a second study, on yellow fever vaccine responses in identical twins.

The sequence was collected from a woman between 18 and 29 years old in good health. V is TRBV28 and J is TRBJ2-1, with 9 bases that match TRBD1. Sequenced material: CD4+ T cells sorted from blood. The DNA of the CDR3 is TGTGCCAGCAGGGGAGTCTTTGGACAGGGGCTCAATGAGCAGTTCTTC. Encoded protein: CASRGVFGQGLNEQFF.